This paragraph reports one TCR beta chain. Its cognate antigen is unknown. Distinct nucleotide sequences in the sample also encode this CDR3. Germline V gives CDR1 KGHSH, CDR2 LQKENI. V was clipped by 6 bases and J by 1 base, with 6 bases between them. CDR3 size: 12 residues. Profiled with immunoSEQ multiplex PCR; TCRdb holds only in-frame clones, not every one. The repertoire holds roughly 2 million clones, with 95% as singletons. This sample is part of a study of shared clonotypes between healthy human individuals. Study-level points and caveats: In the sorted subsets, rarefaction showed sequencing was incomplete despite large depth.

Sequenced sample: naive CD4+ T cells sorted from blood. Documented subset: CD45RA+ positively selected. This clonotype originated in a man aged 18 to 29 in good health. The chain is built from TRBV18 and TRBJ1-1; D unresolved. As DNA, the CDR3 is TGTGCCAGCTCTCCGAGGAACACTGAAGCTTTCTTT. Translated: CASSPRNTEAFF.